This T cell receptor (beta chain) emerged from a study of cytomegalovirus exposure and HLA in healthy donors. Of note for this clone: Its matching antigen is unknown.

The CDR3 runs to 14 residues. V gave up 0 bases and J gave up 6 bases; unmatched junction bases: 1. Per germline, CDR1 SGDLS and CDR2 YYNGEE. Researchers ran the PCR with 60 Vbeta and 13 Jbeta primers. The assay was immunoSEQ multiplex PCR, and TCRdb's table has in-frame clones only and misses some. The repertoire holds about 220,000 clones, with approximately 82% as singletons. Points from the study as a whole: Trimming of TCR beta V- and J-genes showed a link, identified in a later analysis, to a missense DCLRE1C variant.

The rearrangement joins TRBV9 to TRBJ2-2, with 8 bases lining up with TRBD2. The specimen was PBMCs. This clonotype originated in a man in his late teens or twenties in good health and CMV-seronegative. The CDR3 here is CASSVAGGAGELFF. In DNA form, the CDR3 reads TGTGCCAGCAGCGTAGCGGGGGGGGCCGGGGAGCTGTTTTTT.